The T cell receptor (beta chain) under discussion was sequenced for a study of cytotoxic CD8 clonotypes in ibrutinib-treated CLL. Repertoires were generated with immunoSEQ multiplex PCR, while TCRdb's copy carries only in-frame clones and drops some. The sample has about 140,000 clones; approximately 90% are singletons. The germline V gene encodes CDR1 SGHRS and CDR2 YFSETQ. The CDR3 extends over 13 amino acids. V lost 0 bases and J lost 2, with 4 bases in between. Broader study findings: Against age-matched healthy donors, baseline clonality ran higher and tracked circulating CD8+ T-cell counts.

Details on this clone: Its antigen is not known.

The clonotype originates from a human donor with chronic lymphocytic leukemia. The chain couples TRBV5-1 to TRBJ2-3; D gene unclear. This specimen was PBMCs, taken after 12 months of ibrutinib treatment. CDR3 loop: CASSLGATDTQYF. The CDR3 coding sequence is TGCGCCAGCAGCTTGGGGGCCACAGATACGCAGTATTTT.